This note documents a single T cell receptor beta chain sequence. There are 15 residues in the CDR3. CDR1 is MGHRA and CDR2 is YSYEKL in the germline V gene. Trimming took off 6 bases at V and 2 bases at J, with 14 bases between the two ends. The data derive from a study of control samples from healthy donors and cancer patients. TCRdb keeps only in-frame clones here, not all; method: immunoSEQ multiplex PCR. The table has approximately 220,000 clones, around 94% seen once; the top ten hold about 1.4%. Sequenced material: blood. This clonotype was obtained from a man aged 50 to 59 in good health. The chain recombines TRBV4-1 with TRBJ1-5, with a possible D match to TRBD1 (6 bases). The CDR3 DNA is TGCGCCAGCAGAGCACAGGGTTCGGGCAATCAGCCCCAGCATTTT. This encodes CASRAQGSGNQPQHF.